This T cell receptor (beta chain) was obtained from a study of neurological immune-mediated disorders. Study-wide results and limits: The greatest degree of TCR clonal expansion was observed in HTLV-1-associated myelopathy, with the lowest in multiple sclerosis, below that of healthy controls. According to phylogenetic grouping, one related-CDR3 cluster, a possible signature, contained the repertoires of 18 of 34 multiple sclerosis patients.

From 15-18 subjects, every sequencing run obtained over 160 million TCR-beta sequences. TCRdb itself ran the 5' RACE reads through MiXCR, one entry per CDR3 protein. The sample has nearly 60,000 distinct CDR3 sequences, roughly 3.5% seen once; the top ten hold roughly 6.6%. From 2 million PBMCs stored at -80 C, the unsorted libraries were generated. Only a few counts were recorded for this clonotype. The antigen is unknown. The V gene lost 2 bases and the J gene lost 10 bases, with 12 bases spanning the gap. CDR1 SGHVS and CDR2 FQNEAQ come from the germline V gene. This CDR3 has 14 amino acids. Sequenced: PBMCs. The TCR sequence derives from a woman aged 60 to 75 with multiple sclerosis. The chain combines TRBV7-8 with TRBJ1-6; a possible D gene is TRBD1 (6 bases). The CDR3 nucleotides are TGTGCCAGCAGCTTAACGGGGGCCCAATCACCCCTCCACTTT. This translates into CASSLTGAQSPLHF.